The entry below describes one T cell receptor (beta chain). Antigen unknown. The data originate from a study of T cell responses to AZD1222 COVID-19 vaccine. Overall study findings and caveats: Unmutated variant regions are reportedly the target of nearly half of TCRs that are spike-specific. The peak T cell response came first, and repertoires were sampled only after it.

Researchers grouped second doses given at about 4 or about 12 weeks into one pool. CDR3 length equals 12 residues. The germline CDR1 and CDR2 sequences are MNHEY and SMNVEV (reference sequence). The V end was cut by 10 bases, the J end by 6 bases, with 13 bases between. Generated by immunoSEQ multiplex PCR, the TCRdb table keeps only in-frame clones and is missing some. The sample has approximately 110,000 clones; 70% to 90% are singletons. This sequence originates from an adult who received the AZD1222 COVID-19 vaccine. Sequencing used peripheral blood, obtained 28 days after the second AZD1222 dose. This chain connects TRBV27 to TRBJ2-1; perhaps TRBD2 as D (6 bases). The CDR3 coding sequence is TGTGCCACCCGGAGGGGTGGCAATGAGCAGTTCTTC. As protein: CATRRGGNEQFF.